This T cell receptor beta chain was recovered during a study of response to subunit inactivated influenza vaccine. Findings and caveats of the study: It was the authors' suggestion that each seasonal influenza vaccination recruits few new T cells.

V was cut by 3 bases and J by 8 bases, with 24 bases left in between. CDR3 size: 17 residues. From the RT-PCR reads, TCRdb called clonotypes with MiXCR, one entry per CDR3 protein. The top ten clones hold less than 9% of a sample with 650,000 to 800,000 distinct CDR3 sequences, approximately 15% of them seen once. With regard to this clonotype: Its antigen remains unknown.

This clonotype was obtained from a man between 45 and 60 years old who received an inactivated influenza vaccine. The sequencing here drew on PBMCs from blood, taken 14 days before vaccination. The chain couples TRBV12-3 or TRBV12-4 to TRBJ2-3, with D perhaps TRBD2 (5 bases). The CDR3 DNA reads TGTGCCAGCAGTTTCCGTCTGACTCCGGGGTCCCTAGGTACGCAGTATTTT. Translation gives CASSFRLTPGSLGTQYF.